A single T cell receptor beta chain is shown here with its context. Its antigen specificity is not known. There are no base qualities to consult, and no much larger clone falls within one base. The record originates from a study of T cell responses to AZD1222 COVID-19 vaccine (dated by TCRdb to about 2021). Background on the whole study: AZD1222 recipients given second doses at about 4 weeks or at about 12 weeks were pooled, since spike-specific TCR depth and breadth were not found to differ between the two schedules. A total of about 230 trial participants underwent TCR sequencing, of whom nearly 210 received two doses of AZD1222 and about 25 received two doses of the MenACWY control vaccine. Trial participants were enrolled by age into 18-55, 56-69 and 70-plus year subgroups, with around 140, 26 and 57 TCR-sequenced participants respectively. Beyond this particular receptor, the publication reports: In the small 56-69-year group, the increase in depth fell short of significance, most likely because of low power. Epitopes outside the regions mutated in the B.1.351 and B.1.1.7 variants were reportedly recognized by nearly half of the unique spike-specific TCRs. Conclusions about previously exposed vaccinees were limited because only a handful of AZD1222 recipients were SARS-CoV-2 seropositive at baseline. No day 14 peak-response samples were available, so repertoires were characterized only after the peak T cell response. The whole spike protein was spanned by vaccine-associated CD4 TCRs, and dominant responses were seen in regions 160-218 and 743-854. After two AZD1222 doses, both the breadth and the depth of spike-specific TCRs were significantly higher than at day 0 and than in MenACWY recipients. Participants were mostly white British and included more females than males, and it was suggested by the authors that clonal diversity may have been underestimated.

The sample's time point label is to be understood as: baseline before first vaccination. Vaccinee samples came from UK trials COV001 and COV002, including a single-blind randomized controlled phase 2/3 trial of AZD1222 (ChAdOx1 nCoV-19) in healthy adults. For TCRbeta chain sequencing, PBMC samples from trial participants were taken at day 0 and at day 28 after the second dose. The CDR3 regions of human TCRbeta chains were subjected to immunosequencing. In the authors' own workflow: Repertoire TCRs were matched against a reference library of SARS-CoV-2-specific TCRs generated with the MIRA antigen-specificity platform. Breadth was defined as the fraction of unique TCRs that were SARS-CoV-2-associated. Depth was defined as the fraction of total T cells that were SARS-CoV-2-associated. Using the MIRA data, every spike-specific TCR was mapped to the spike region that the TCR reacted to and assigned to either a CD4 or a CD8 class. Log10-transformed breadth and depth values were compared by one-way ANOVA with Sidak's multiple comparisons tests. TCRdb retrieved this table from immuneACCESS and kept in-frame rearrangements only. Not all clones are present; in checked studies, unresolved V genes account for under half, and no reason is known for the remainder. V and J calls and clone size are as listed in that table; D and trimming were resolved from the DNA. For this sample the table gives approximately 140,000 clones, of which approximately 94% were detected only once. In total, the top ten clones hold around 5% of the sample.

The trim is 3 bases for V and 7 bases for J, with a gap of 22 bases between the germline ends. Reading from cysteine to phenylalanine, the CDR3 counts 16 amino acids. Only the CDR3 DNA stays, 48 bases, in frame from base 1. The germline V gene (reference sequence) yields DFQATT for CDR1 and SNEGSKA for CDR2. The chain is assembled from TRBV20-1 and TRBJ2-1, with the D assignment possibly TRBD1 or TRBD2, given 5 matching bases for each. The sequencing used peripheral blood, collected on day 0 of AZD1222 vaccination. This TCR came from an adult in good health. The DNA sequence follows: TGCAGTGCTAGTCGGATCGGGACCAAGCTTTTGAATGAGCAGTTCTTC. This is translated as CSASRIGTKLLNEQFF.